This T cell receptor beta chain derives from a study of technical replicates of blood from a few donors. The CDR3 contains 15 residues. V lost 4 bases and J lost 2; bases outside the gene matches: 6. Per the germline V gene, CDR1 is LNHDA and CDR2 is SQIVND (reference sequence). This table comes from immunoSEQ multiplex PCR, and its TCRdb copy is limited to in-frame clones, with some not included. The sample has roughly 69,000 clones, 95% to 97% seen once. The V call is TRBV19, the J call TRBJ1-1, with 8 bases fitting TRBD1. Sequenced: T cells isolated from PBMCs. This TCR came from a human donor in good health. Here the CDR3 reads CASSTQGTGNTEAFF. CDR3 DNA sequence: TGTGCCAGTAGTACCCAGGGGACAGGAAACACTGAAGCTTTCTTT.